A selection of T cell receptor beta chains follows, all from one sample in a study of shared clonotypes between healthy human individuals. Sequencing used immunoSEQ multiplex PCR; TCRdb keeps in-frame clones, though not all of them. The profile shows about 2.4 million clones, roughly 92% of them singletons. What was sequenced was naive CD4+ T cells sorted from blood. Every receptor here comes from a man between 18 and 29 years old in good health. The CDR3 runs from the conserved cysteine through the conserved F or W. The order of the fields is V gene, J gene, D gene, clone size, CDR3 DNA, CDR3 protein. A D gene is named only where the DNA matches it firmly. Expanded clones get a size class; other rows say once, few or many, or leave the size out.

v_gene: TRBV7-8
j_gene: TRBJ1-1
d_gene: -
abundance: once
CDR3nt: TGTGCCAGCAGCGACAGGCCGAACACTGAAGCTTTCTTT
CDR3aa: CASSDRPNTEAFF

v_gene: TRBV18
j_gene: TRBJ1-4
d_gene: TRBD1
abundance: -
CDR3nt: TGTGCCAGCTCCCTTACAGGGGCCGTTAATGAAAAACTGTTTTTT
CDR3aa: CASSLTGAVNEKLFF

v_gene: TRBV5-1
j_gene: TRBJ1-1
d_gene: -
abundance: -
CDR3nt: TGCGCCAGCAGCTCGGGACAGAACACTGAAGCTTTCTTT
CDR3aa: CASSSGQNTEAFF

v_gene: TRBV6-1
j_gene: TRBJ1-3
d_gene: -
abundance: few
CDR3nt: TGTGCCAGCAGTGAAGACAGGGCCGACGGAAACACCATATATTTT
CDR3aa: CASSEDRADGNTIYF

v_gene: TRBV4-1
j_gene: TRBJ1-5
d_gene: -
abundance: -
CDR3nt: TGCGCCAGCAGCCAAGAGTACGGGGTAGGCAATCAGCCCCAGCATTTT
CDR3aa: CASSQEYGVGNQPQHF

v_gene: TRBV7-9
j_gene: TRBJ1-1
d_gene: -
abundance: -
CDR3nt: TGTGCCAGCAGCTTCACAGGGAGGGCGGACACTGAAGCTTTCTTT
CDR3aa: CASSFTGRADTEAFF

v_gene: TRBV7-9
j_gene: TRBJ1-3
d_gene: -
abundance: once
CDR3nt: TGTGCCAGCAGACGACTGGGGGCATTGTCTGGAAACACCATATATTTT
CDR3aa: CASRRLGALSGNTIYF

v_gene: TRBV7-3
j_gene: TRBJ2-1
d_gene: TRBD2
abundance: -
CDR3nt: TGTGCCAGCAGCTTCGGAGCGGGGGGGAACAATGAGCAGTTCTTC
CDR3aa: CASSFGAGGNNEQFF

v_gene: TRBV19
j_gene: TRBJ1-2
d_gene: TRBD1
abundance: -
CDR3nt: TGTGCCAGTAGGAGGGACAGGGCGGACTATGGCTACACCTTC
CDR3aa: CASRRDRADYGYTF

v_gene: TRBV2
j_gene: TRBJ2-5
d_gene: -
abundance: -
CDR3nt: TGTGCCAGCAATTGGGGAGGCGAGACCCAGTACTTC
CDR3aa: CASNWGGETQYF

v_gene: TRBV6-6
j_gene: TRBJ1-1
d_gene: TRBD1
abundance: -
CDR3nt: TGTGCCAGCCGGACAGGGGCCGGCACTGAAGCTTTCTTT
CDR3aa: CASRTGAGTEAFF

v_gene: TRBV6-6
j_gene: TRBJ2-2
d_gene: -
abundance: -
CDR3nt: TGTGCCAGCAGTTACGAGGGGGGAAACACCGGGGAGCTGTTTTTT
CDR3aa: CASSYEGGNTGELFF

v_gene: TRBV29-1
j_gene: TRBJ1-2
d_gene: -
abundance: -
CDR3nt: TGCAGCGTGGGGGCCGGGGGCAACTATGGCTACACCTTC
CDR3aa: CSVGAGGNYGYTF

v_gene: TRBV25-1
j_gene: TRBJ2-4
d_gene: TRBD2
abundance: -
CDR3nt: TGTGCCAGCACGGCTAGCGGTAATAAAAACATTCAGTACTTC
CDR3aa: CASTASGNKNIQYF

v_gene: TRBV6-4
j_gene: TRBJ2-3
d_gene: -
abundance: -
CDR3nt: TGTGCCAGCAGGGGACCCCGGGACACCGTCCAGTTAGGCACAGATACGCAGTATTTT
CDR3aa: CASRGPRDTVQLGTDTQYF

v_gene: TRBV25-1
j_gene: TRBJ2-3
d_gene: TRBD1
abundance: -
CDR3nt: TGTGCCAGCAGTGAGGGACAGGGGACCCGGGTGCTCACAGATACGCAGTATTTT
CDR3aa: CASSEGQGTRVLTDTQYF

v_gene: TRBV20-1
j_gene: TRBJ2-7
d_gene: -
abundance: -
CDR3nt: TGCAGTGCGGCGATGGGGTCCGAGCAGTACTTC
CDR3aa: CSAAMGSEQYF

v_gene: TRBV27
j_gene: TRBJ1-3
d_gene: TRBD1
abundance: -
CDR3nt: TGTGCCAGCAGTTTAGGGACAGCTGGAAACACCATATATTTT
CDR3aa: CASSLGTAGNTIYF

v_gene: TRBV2
j_gene: TRBJ1-1
d_gene: TRBD1
abundance: -
CDR3nt: TGTGCCAGCAGTCGGAGGGGGCAAGGCACTGAAGCTTTCTTT
CDR3aa: CASSRRGQGTEAFF

v_gene: TRBV14
j_gene: TRBJ1-5
d_gene: TRBD1
abundance: -
CDR3nt: TGTGCCAGCAGCCAGAGCTTACAGGGGAGGATTGAGCCCCAGCATTTT
CDR3aa: CASSQSLQGRIEPQHF

v_gene: TRBV28
j_gene: TRBJ2-2
d_gene: TRBD2
abundance: -
CDR3nt: TGTGCCAGCACTCCCCTCGGGAGGGGGACTAGCAAGAACACCGGGGAGCTGTTTTTT
CDR3aa: CASTPLGRGTSKNTGELFF

v_gene: TRBV25-1
j_gene: TRBJ2-3
d_gene: TRBD2
abundance: -
CDR3nt: TGTGCCAGCAGTGAATCTAGCGGAAAAAGCACAGATACGCAGTATTTT
CDR3aa: CASSESSGKSTDTQYF

v_gene: TRBV9
j_gene: TRBJ2-2
d_gene: -
abundance: -
CDR3nt: TGTGCCAGCAGCGTAGAAGGAGGGACGAACACCGGGGAGCTGTTTTTT
CDR3aa: CASSVEGGTNTGELFF

v_gene: TRBV2
j_gene: TRBJ1-5
d_gene: TRBD1
abundance: -
CDR3nt: TGTGCCAGCAGCGCCTCAGATTACAGGGGGCGGAATCAGCCCCAGCATTTT
CDR3aa: CASSASDYRGRNQPQHF

v_gene: TRBV10-1
j_gene: TRBJ2-7
d_gene: -
abundance: few
CDR3nt: TGCGCCAGCAGTGATATCCGGGGCGCGCAGTACTTC
CDR3aa: CASSDIRGAQYF

v_gene: TRBV28
j_gene: TRBJ1-2
d_gene: TRBD1
abundance: -
CDR3nt: TGTGCCAGCAGTGGACAGGGTGTGGGGGACTATGGCTACACCTTC
CDR3aa: CASSGQGVGDYGYTF

v_gene: TRBV14
j_gene: TRBJ2-5
d_gene: -
abundance: -
CDR3nt: TGTGCCAGCAGCCTAAAACAGGGTGGAGTGCAAGAGACCCAGTACTTC
CDR3aa: CASSLKQGGVQETQYF

v_gene: TRBV5-1
j_gene: TRBJ2-5
d_gene: -
abundance: -
CDR3nt: TGCGCCAGCAGCCCCCCACAGGGCTTCGGCGGGACCCAGTACTTC
CDR3aa: CASSPPQGFGGTQYF

v_gene: TRBV4-1
j_gene: TRBJ2-7
d_gene: -
abundance: -
CDR3nt: TGCGCCAGCAGCCAAGATGCGGCAGGGTCAGCCTACGAGCAGTACTTC
CDR3aa: CASSQDAAGSAYEQYF

v_gene: TRBV19
j_gene: TRBJ1-2
d_gene: TRBD1
abundance: -
CDR3nt: TGTGCCAACCTGGATGGGGTAGGGACAGATATTGGAGGCTACACCTTC
CDR3aa: CANLDGVGTDIGGYTF

v_gene: TRBV28
j_gene: TRBJ1-4
d_gene: -
abundance: once
CDR3nt: TGTGCCAGCAGTTTATCAGAAAAACTGTTTTTT
CDR3aa: CASSLSEKLFF

v_gene: TRBV5-1
j_gene: TRBJ2-5
d_gene: -
abundance: -
CDR3nt: TGCGCCAGCAGCCTCCCAGACGGGGGCCGGGAGACCCAGTACTTC
CDR3aa: CASSLPDGGRETQYF

v_gene: TRBV9
j_gene: TRBJ2-6
d_gene: -
abundance: -
CDR3nt: TGTGCCAGCACACCCACCGGGGGGGCCAACGTCCTGACTTTC
CDR3aa: CASTPTGGANVLTF

v_gene: TRBV19
j_gene: TRBJ1-2
d_gene: TRBD1
abundance: -
CDR3nt: TGTGCCAGTAGCTCGGGACAGGGTTTGGATGGCTACACCTTC
CDR3aa: CASSSGQGLDGYTF

v_gene: TRBV18
j_gene: TRBJ1-3
d_gene: -
abundance: once
CDR3nt: TGTGCCAGCTCACCACTAAGCGGCGGGGGATACTCTGGAAACACCATATATTTT
CDR3aa: CASSPLSGGGYSGNTIYF

v_gene: TRBV19
j_gene: TRBJ1-5
d_gene: TRBD1
abundance: few
CDR3nt: TGTGCCAGTTCCGGGACAGGGGGGAATCAGCCCCAGCATTTT
CDR3aa: CASSGTGGNQPQHF

v_gene: TRBV5-4
j_gene: TRBJ2-7
d_gene: TRBD2
abundance: once
CDR3nt: TGTGCCAGCAGCTTGTACGGGACTAGCAATTCCTACGAGCAGTACTTC
CDR3aa: CASSLYGTSNSYEQYF

v_gene: TRBV5-1
j_gene: TRBJ2-2
d_gene: -
abundance: -
CDR3nt: TGCGCCAGCAGCTTGGACCAGATAAACACCGGGGAGCTGTTTTTT
CDR3aa: CASSLDQINTGELFF

v_gene: TRBV10-3
j_gene: TRBJ2-5
d_gene: TRBD2
abundance: -
CDR3nt: TGTGCCATCAGTGGACTAGCGGGGGAGACCCAGTACTTC
CDR3aa: CAISGLAGETQYF

v_gene: TRBV19
j_gene: TRBJ1-1
d_gene: TRBD1
abundance: -
CDR3nt: TGTGCCAGTAGTATTCGACTAGACAGGGGGAACACTGAAGCTTTCTTT
CDR3aa: CASSIRLDRGNTEAFF

v_gene: TRBV7-2
j_gene: TRBJ2-3
d_gene: -
abundance: -
CDR3nt: TGTGCCAGCAGCCGCCTCGATACGCAGTATTTT
CDR3aa: CASSRLDTQYF

v_gene: TRBV7-2
j_gene: TRBJ2-7
d_gene: -
abundance: -
CDR3nt: TGTGCCAGCAGTCTCCTAAGCGAGCAGTACTTC
CDR3aa: CASSLLSEQYF

v_gene: TRBV15
j_gene: TRBJ1-2
d_gene: TRBD1
abundance: -
CDR3nt: TGTGCCACCTCCCAGGGGGGGGTTTATGGCTACACCTTC
CDR3aa: CATSQGGVYGYTF

v_gene: TRBV28
j_gene: TRBJ2-7
d_gene: -
abundance: -
CDR3nt: TGTGCCAGCAGTAGAGGAGAACAACCGTACGAGCAGTACTTC
CDR3aa: CASSRGEQPYEQYF

v_gene: TRBV30
j_gene: TRBJ2-7
d_gene: -
abundance: -
CDR3nt: TGTGCCTGGACCCGCGGTACCTACGAGCAGTACTTC
CDR3aa: CAWTRGTYEQYF

v_gene: TRBV9
j_gene: TRBJ2-3
d_gene: TRBD2
abundance: -
CDR3nt: TGTGCCAGCAGCCCCCGGGGTAGCGGGGCTAGCACAGATACGCAGTATTTT
CDR3aa: CASSPRGSGASTDTQYF

v_gene: TRBV9
j_gene: TRBJ2-3
d_gene: TRBD2
abundance: -
CDR3nt: TGTGCCAGCAGGTCGAGGTCGGCGGGAGGGACCACAGATACGCAGTATTTT
CDR3aa: CASRSRSAGGTTDTQYF